The following is a T cell receptor beta chain sequence with its context. Its target is unknown. The PCR had 60 Vbeta and 13 Jbeta primers. Here immunoSEQ multiplex PCR was the method, and the copy in TCRdb shows in-frame clones only, minus some. In the table there are approximately 150,000 clones, under 80% of which are singletons. The sample belongs to a study of cytomegalovirus exposure and HLA in healthy donors. Study conclusions and caveats: Rarity marked most TCR sequences, yet some public TCRs occurred in many donors. Later work associated roughly 17,000 TCR beta sequences with HLA alleles at 0.05 false discovery rate. One cluster of highly shared sequence variants probably arose as a sequencing artifact.

Nobody wrote down the CMV serostatus of this donor. CDR1 KGHSH and CDR2 LQKENI come from the germline V gene. This CDR3 contains 12 residues. Trimming took 3 bases from V and 5 from J, leaving 8 bases between them. The chain has TRBV18 and TRBJ2-7; D is unresolved. The origin of this receptor is a human donor in good health. The sequencing sample was made of PBMCs. This chain's CDR3 is CASSPNSDEQYF. CDR3 DNA sequence: TGTGCCAGCTCACCCAACTCGGACGAGCAGTACTTC.